This TCR beta chain originates from a study of immune characteristics of hereditary and idiopathic chronic pancreatitis. Broadly, across the study: Local pancreatic immune cells and TCRbeta repertoires were profiled in hereditary and idiopathic chronic pancreatitis and were compared with control organ donor pancreases. In total, 5 control pancreases, fewer than 10 hereditary chronic pancreatitis pancreases and about six idiopathic chronic pancreatitis pancreases underwent TCRbeta sequencing. The gDNA-based approach was selected because the approach required minimal in vitro experimental manipulation of T cells infiltrating the pancreas.

What the authors observed across the whole study: Among about a dozen chronic pancreatitis patients, a positive correlation was found between numbers of productive TCR rearrangements and disease severity scores. Chronic pancreatitis caused by alcohol use was excluded from the study. Because patient tissue could be obtained only at the time of TPIAT, immune findings may have been influenced by differences in disease duration. Significantly increased TCRbeta repertoire diversity and reduced clonality were observed in both chronic pancreatitis groups relative to controls. Differences in Vbeta-Jbeta gene family usage, including TRBV10, TRBV19, TRBV23 and TRBV5, were found between hereditary and idiopathic chronic pancreatitis.

The protocol used for the library was the immunoSEQ multiplex PCR assay. The TCRbeta CDR3 region and adjacent sequences were amplified and sequenced from pancreatic genomic DNA. Regarding the original processing steps: Repertoire diversity was assessed as a mean normalized Shannon-Wiener index, and productive clonality and productive rearrangement counts were also measured. The nonparametric Mann-Whitney U test was used to compare repertoire metrics between the control and chronic pancreatitis groups. A shared clonotype was defined as a CDR3beta sequence with the same amino acid composition and length across subjects. What TCRdb holds here is the immuneACCESS table cut down to in-frame rearrangements. Part of the clones is not present; checked against another copy, under half of the missing clones reflect an unresolved V gene, and the others are unexplained. The DNA gave D and trimming, while V, J and clone size come from that table. This sample is represented by thousands of clones; around 75% of them were singletons. The top ten constitute approximately 15% of the sample.

V ends up 5 bases short and J 7 bases short, with an unmatched junction base count of 16. The CDR3 numbers 17 residues from cysteine through phenylalanine. Only the CDR3 DNA stays, 51 bases, in frame from base 1. The germline V gene (reference sequence) provides CDR1 SEHNR and CDR2 FQNEAQ. With respect to this clone: There is no known antigen for this receptor. Base quality data are lacking; no much larger clone is found one base away.

Chronic pancreatitis pancreas tissue came from patients undergoing total pancreatectomy with islet autotransplantation (TPIAT). Included chronic pancreatitis patients had no known history of diabetes. For TCRbeta sequencing, genomic DNA was extracted directly from bulk pancreas tissue without sorting T cells. No particular cause of disease was identified in the patients with idiopathic chronic pancreatitis. At two US centers, pancreas tissues from patients and organ donors were collected on a consecutive basis. Sample: pancreas tissue with idiopathic chronic pancreatitis. What this sample's cell subset or site label stands for: chronic pancreatitis without an identified cause. The receptor's source is a human donor with chronic pancreatitis. The rearranged chain carries TRBV7-9 and TRBJ2-7; 11 central bases correspond to TRBD1. Here the CDR3 is given as CASSPNPGTGGSREQYF. The DNA sequence follows: TGTGCCAGCAGCCCCAACCCCGGGACAGGGGGTTCGAGGGAGCAGTACTTC.